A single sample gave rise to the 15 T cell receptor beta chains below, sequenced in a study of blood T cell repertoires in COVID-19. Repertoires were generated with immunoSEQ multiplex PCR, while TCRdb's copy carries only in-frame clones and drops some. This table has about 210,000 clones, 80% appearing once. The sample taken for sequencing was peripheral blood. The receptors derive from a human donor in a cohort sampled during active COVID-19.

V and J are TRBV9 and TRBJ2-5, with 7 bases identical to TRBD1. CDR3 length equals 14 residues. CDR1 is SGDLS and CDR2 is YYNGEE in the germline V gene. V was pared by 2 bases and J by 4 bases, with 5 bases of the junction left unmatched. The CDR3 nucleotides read TGTGCCAGCAGCGTGGATAGGGGGCCAGAGACCCAGTACTTC. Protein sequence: CASSVDRGPETQYF.

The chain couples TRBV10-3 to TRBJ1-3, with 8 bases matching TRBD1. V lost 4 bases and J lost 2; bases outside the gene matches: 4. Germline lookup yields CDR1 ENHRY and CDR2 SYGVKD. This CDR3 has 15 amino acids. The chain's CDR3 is CAISVTGGAGNTIYF. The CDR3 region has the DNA TGTGCCATCAGTGTTACAGGGGGAGCTGGAAACACCATATATTTT.

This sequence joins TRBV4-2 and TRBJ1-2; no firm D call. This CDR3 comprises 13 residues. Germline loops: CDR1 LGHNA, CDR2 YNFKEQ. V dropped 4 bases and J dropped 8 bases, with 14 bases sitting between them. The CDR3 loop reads CASSPPGTFGYTF. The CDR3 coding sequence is TGTGCCAGCAGCCCGCCGGGTACGTTCGGCTACACCTTC.

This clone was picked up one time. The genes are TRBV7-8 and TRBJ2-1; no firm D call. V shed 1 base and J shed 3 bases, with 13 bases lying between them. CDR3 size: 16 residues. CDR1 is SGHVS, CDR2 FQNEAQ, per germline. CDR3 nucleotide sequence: TGTGCCAGCAGCTTAGGGAGCTACTCAAGCTACAATGAGCAGTTCTTC. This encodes CASSLGSYSSYNEQFF.

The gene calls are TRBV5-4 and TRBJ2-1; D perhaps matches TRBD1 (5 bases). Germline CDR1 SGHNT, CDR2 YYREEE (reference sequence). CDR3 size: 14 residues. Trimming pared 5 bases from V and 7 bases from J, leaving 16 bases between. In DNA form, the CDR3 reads TGTGCCAGCAGTCCCCCTACAGGAGTTAATGAGCAGTTCTTC. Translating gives CASSPPTGVNEQFF.

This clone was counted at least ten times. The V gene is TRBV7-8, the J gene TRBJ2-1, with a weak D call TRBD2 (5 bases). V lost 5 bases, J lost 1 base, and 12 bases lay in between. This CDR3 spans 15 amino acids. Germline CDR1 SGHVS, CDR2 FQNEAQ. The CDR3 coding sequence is TGTGCCAGCAGCATGAACGAGGGATCCTACAATGAGCAGTTCTTC. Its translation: CASSMNEGSYNEQFF.

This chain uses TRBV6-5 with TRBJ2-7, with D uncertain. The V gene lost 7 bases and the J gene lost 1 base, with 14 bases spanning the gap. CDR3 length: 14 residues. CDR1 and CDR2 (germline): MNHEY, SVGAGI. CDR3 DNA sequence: TGTGCCAGCACCCCACGCGCCTTATCCTACGAGCAGTACTTC. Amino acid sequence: CASTPRALSYEQYF.

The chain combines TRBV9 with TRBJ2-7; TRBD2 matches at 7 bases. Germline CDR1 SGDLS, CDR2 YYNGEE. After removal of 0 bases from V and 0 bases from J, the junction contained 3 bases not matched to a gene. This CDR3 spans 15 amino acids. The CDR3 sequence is CASSVGGTNSYEQYF. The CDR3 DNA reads TGTGCCAGCAGCGTAGGCGGGACTAACTCCTACGAGCAGTACTTC.

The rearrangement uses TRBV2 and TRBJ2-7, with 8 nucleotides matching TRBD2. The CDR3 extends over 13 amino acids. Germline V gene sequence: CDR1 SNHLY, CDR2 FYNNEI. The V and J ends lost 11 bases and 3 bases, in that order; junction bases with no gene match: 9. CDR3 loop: CAGTGRAGYEQYF. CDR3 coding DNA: TGTGCCGGGACCGGGAGGGCCGGCTACGAGCAGTACTTC.

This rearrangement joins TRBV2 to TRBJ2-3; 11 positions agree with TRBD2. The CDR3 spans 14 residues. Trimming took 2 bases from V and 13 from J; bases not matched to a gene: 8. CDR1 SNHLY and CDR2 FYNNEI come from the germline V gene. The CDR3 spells CASSETSGGGGKYF. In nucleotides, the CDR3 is TGTGCCAGCAGTGAAACTAGCGGGGGCGGTGGGAAGTATTTT. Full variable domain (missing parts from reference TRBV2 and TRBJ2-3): EPEVTQTPSHQVTQMGQEVILRCVPISNHLYFYWYRQILGQKVEFLVSFYNNEISEKSEIFDDQFSVERPDGSNFTLKIRSTKLEDSAMYFCASSETSGGGGKYFGPGTRLTVL.

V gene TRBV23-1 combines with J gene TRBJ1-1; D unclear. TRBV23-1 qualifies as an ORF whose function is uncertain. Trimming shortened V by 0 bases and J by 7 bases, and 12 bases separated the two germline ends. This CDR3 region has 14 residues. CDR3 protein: CASSQSERWYEAFF. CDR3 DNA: TGCGCCAGCAGTCAATCGGAGCGGTGGTATGAAGCTTTCTTT.

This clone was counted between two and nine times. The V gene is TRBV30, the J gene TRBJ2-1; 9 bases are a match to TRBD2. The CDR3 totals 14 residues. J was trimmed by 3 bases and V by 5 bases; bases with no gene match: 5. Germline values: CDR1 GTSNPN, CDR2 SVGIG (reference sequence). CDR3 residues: CAWAAGGLYNEQFF. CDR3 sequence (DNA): TGTGCCTGGGCTGCGGGGGGGCTCTACAATGAGCAGTTCTTC.

The CDR3 DNA reads as TGTGCCAGCTCACCCGCACGCTCCGGGACAGGGGCTGGCACTGAAGCTTTCTTT. Protein sequence: CASSPARSGTGAGTEAFF. The chain is built from TRBV18 and TRBJ1-1, with 10 bases lining up with TRBD1. Trimming removed 3 bases from V and 4 bases from J; junction bases left unmatched: 14. The CDR3 runs to 18 residues. Germline-derived CDR1 and CDR2 are KGHSH and LQKENI.

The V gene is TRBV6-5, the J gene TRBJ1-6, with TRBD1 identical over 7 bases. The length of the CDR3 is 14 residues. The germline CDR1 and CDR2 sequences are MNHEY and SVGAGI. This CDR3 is CATIPGQSNSPLHF. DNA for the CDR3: TGTGCGACCATTCCGGGACAGAGTAATTCACCCCTCCACTTT.

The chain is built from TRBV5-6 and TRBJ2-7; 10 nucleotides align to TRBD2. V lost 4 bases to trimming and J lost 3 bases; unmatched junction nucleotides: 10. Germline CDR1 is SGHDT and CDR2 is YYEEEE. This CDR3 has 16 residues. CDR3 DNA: TGTGCCAGCAGCCCCCCGGGAGCGGGAGGGATCTACGAGCAGTACTTC. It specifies CASSPPGAGGIYEQYF.